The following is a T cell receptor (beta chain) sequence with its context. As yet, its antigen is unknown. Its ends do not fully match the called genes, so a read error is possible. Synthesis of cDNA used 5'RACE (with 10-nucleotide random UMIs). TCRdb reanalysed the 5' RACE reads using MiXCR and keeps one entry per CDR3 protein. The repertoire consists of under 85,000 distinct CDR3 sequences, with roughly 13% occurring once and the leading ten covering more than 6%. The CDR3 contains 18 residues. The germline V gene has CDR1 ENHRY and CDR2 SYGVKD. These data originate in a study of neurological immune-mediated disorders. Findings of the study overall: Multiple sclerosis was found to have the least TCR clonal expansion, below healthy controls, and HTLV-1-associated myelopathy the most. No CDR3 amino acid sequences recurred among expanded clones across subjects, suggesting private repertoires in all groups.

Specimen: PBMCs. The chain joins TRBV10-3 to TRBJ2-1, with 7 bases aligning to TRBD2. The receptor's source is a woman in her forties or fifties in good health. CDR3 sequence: CAISDPGTEGGPYNEQFF. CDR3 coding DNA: TGCGCCATCAGTGACCCGGGGACTGAGGGAGGGCCCTACAATGAGCAGTTCTTC.